A selection of T cell receptor beta chains follows, all from one sample in a study of shared clonotypes between healthy human individuals. The assay was immunoSEQ multiplex PCR, and TCRdb's table has in-frame clones only and misses some. The data show approximately 2.5 million clones, over 85% seen once. Sequences were obtained from naive CD4+ T cells sorted from blood. These receptor sequences come from a man between 18 and 29 years old in good health. CDR3s include the opening cysteine and the closing phenylalanine or tryptophan. The order of the fields is J gene, V gene, clone size, CDR3 protein. The listing skips clone size in some rows; elsewhere it reads once, few, many or a size class.

>TRBJ1-6|TRBV7-2|-
CASSPHAGGNSPLHF
>TRBJ2-1|TRBV25-1|-
CASSFGPQPEQFF
>-|TRBV6-5|once
CASRAGVTYEQYF
>TRBJ2-5|TRBV7-9|once
CASSLGLETQYF
>TRBJ2-6|TRBV18|-
CASSPSSASGGSGANVLTF
>TRBJ2-3|TRBV4-3|-
CASSQDRGGTDTQYF
>TRBJ1-2|TRBV6-5|once
CASSYSGLANYGYTF
>TRBJ2-7|TRBV18|-
CASSPRGAGSVPEQYF
>TRBJ2-5|TRBV30|-
CAWTGGHAETQYF
>TRBJ1-5|TRBV19|-
CASSSQVSDQPQHF
>TRBJ1-3|TRBV25-1|-
CASRDRISGNTIYF
>TRBJ2-2|TRBV28|once
CASSLFSGELFF
>TRBJ2-7|TRBV15|once
CATSRDRDSFYEQYF
>TRBJ1-1|TRBV5-1|-
CASSLVTGVNTEAFF
>TRBJ1-1|TRBV6-6|-
CASSYSVTMNTEAFF
>TRBJ1-1|TRBV7-2|-
CASSLRRTMNTEVFF
>TRBJ2-7|TRBV10-1|once
CASSPKDRKTLEQYF
>TRBJ2-5|TRBV18|-
CASSPYAAETQYF
>TRBJ2-7|TRBV7-7|-
CASGLFPYEQYF
>TRBJ2-1|TRBV6-5|once
CASSLRTGSYNEQFF
>TRBJ2-7|TRBV5-1|once
CASSLLTGASYEQYF
>TRBJ1-5|TRBV27|-
CASSLFPGQNQPQHF
>TRBJ1-4|TRBV2|-
CASSVDRELFF
>TRBJ2-7|TRBV9|-
CASSVDRSDNEQYF
>TRBJ1-4|TRBV6-5|-
CASSYYGQSGSEKLFF
>TRBJ2-3|TRBV28|-
CASSASGLAGGPPDTQYF
>TRBJ2-3|TRBV5-1|-
CASSLIQRGFTDTQYF
>TRBJ1-6|TRBV5-1|-
CASSLDGGNSPLHF
>TRBJ2-7|TRBV7-9|-
CASSPGISYEQYF
>TRBJ1-6|TRBV10-2|-
CASSESKGPDSPLHF
>TRBJ2-2|TRBV9|-
CARSGGHTGELFF
>TRBJ2-4|TRBV7-9|-
CATGTVAKNIQYF
>TRBJ2-3|TRBV30|-
CAWIISGGAPTDTQYF
>TRBJ1-4|TRBV28|-
CASGEGGAKNEKLFF
>TRBJ2-1|TRBV7-8|-
CASSLRVAGGNEQFF
>TRBJ2-7|TRBV6-5|-
CASSATSGSAYEQYF
>TRBJ2-4|TRBV6-6|-
CASARGGIAKNIQYF
>TRBJ2-1|TRBV29-1|-
CSVEPGVPPGEFF